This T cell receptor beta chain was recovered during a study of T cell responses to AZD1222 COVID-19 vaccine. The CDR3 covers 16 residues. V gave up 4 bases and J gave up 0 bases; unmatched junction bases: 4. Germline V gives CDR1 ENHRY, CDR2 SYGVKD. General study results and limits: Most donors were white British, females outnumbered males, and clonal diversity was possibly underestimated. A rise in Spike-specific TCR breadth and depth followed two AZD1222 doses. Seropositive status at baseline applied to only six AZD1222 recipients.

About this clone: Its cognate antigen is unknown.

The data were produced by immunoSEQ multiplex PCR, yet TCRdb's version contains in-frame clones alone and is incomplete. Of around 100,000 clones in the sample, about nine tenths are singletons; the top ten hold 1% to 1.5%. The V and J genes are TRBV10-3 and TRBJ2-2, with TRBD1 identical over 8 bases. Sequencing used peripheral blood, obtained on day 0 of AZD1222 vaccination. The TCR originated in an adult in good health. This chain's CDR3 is CAISARGRTNTGELFF. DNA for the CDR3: TGTGCCATCAGTGCCAGGGGGCGGACGAACACCGGGGAGCTGTTTTTT.